These 26 T cell receptor beta chains share one sample of origin, sequenced in a study of T cell clonality in common variable immunodeficiency. Assay used: immunoSEQ multiplex PCR; TCRdb lists only in-frame clones, some missing. The table lists about 81,000 clones, with no singletons. The specimen was peripheral blood mononuclear cells. The receptors shown here come from a person aged 18 to 75 in good health.

This clone was recorded many times. A read error may account for a junction end that differs from germline. The read stops 3 residues short of the end of the CDR3; the missing end is completed from the germline J gene. This chain uses TRBV7-7 with TRBJ2-3; D call uncertain. The CDR3 covers 14 residues. Germline V CDR1 and CDR2: SSHAT, FNYEAQ (reference sequence). CDR3 DNA, as far as it was read: TGTGCTAGCAGCTTAGACCAAGGGACAGATACG. It yields the protein CASSLDQGTDT. The full CDR3 reads CASSLDQGTDTQYF.

Ten or more counts support this clone. The read is 3 residues too short to cover the CDR3 end, so that end is filled in from the germline J gene. The gene calls are TRBV5-6 and TRBJ2-7; no reliable D call. The V gene lost 3 bases and the J gene lost 2 bases, with 12 bases spanning the gap. The CDR3 spans 14 residues. Germline V CDR1 and CDR2: SGHDT, YYEEEE. The CDR3: CASSSLTMAYEQYF. CDR3 DNA, as far as it was read: TGTGCCAGCAGCTCACTGACAATGGCCTACGAG.

This clone showed up many times. The CDR3 goes on 3 residues after the read ends, and that part is filled in from the germline J gene. This sequence joins TRBV18 and TRBJ1-6; 7 bases are shared with TRBD1. The germline V gene encodes CDR1 KGHSH and CDR2 LQKENI. V trimming: 3 bases; J trimming: 8 bases; junction bases outside the gene matches: 4. There are 14 residues in the CDR3. The CDR3 loop is CASSPGTDYSPLHF. CDR3 DNA (partial): TGTGCCAGCTCACCGGGGACAGATTATTCACCC.

This clone was detected ten times or more. The observed sequence ends 3 residues before the CDR3 terminus, with the missing tail filled in from the germline J gene. The chain combines TRBV7-2 with TRBJ2-7; D ambiguous. The germline V and J ends were trimmed by 0 bases and 6 bases, with 9 bases remaining between them. The V gene's germline CDR1 is SGHTA and CDR2 FQGNSA. There are 13 residues in the CDR3. This CDR3 is CASSLASVGEQYF. The CDR3 bases that were read are TGTGCCAGCAGCTTAGCAAGTGTCGGCGAG.

At least ten counts were recorded for this clone. The read ends 3 residues shy of where the CDR3 ends; the end is completed using the germline J gene. This chain links TRBV20-1 with TRBJ2-3, with 7 bases aligning to TRBD2. Germline loops: CDR1 DFQATT, CDR2 SNEGSKA (reference sequence). The CDR3 covers 15 residues. J gave up 2 bases and V 8 bases, and 13 bases lay outside the gene matches. The chain's CDR3 is CSPDLSSGPTDTQYF. Partial CDR3 DNA: TGCAGTCCCGACCTCTCTAGCGGACCCACAGATACG.

Many counts were recorded for this clone. With the read ending 3 residues before the CDR3 end, the germline J gene is used to fill in that end. The chain links TRBV19 to TRBJ2-6; no clear D gene. Trimming cost V 2 bases and J 7 bases, with 12 bases left between them. The CDR3 is 15 amino acids. Germline V CDR1 and CDR2: LNHDA, SQIVND (reference sequence). CDR3 DNA (partial): TGTGCCAGTAGTATATTAAGGTCGACAGCCAACGTC. Its translation: CASSILRSTANV. The whole CDR3 protein reads CASSILRSTANVLTF.

The sample holds many counts of this clone. The read ends 3 residues early relative to the CDR3; the germline J gene fills the gap. V gene TRBV19 combines with J gene TRBJ2-7; 11 bases map to TRBD2. The CDR3 contains 16 residues. Per germline, CDR1 LNHDA and CDR2 SQIVND (reference sequence). The V segment lost 4 bases and the J segment 2 bases; nucleotides outside the gene matches: 7. CDR3 bases read: TGTGCCAGTAGTAAGGATTTAGCGGGAGGGCCCTACGAG. This encodes CASSKDLAGGPYE. The entire CDR3 is CASSKDLAGGPYEQYF.

This clone was counted many times. The sequenced fragment ends 3 residues before the CDR3 boundary, so the rest is inferred from the germline J gene. V is TRBV20-1 and J is TRBJ2-3, with 7 bases fitting TRBD1. The CDR3 covers 14 residues. V gave up 0 bases and J gave up 1 base; unmatched junction bases: 1. Per the germline V gene, CDR1 is DFQATT and CDR2 is SNEGSKA (reference sequence). The CDR3 sequence: CSARDQGGTDTQYF. CDR3 DNA, as far as it was read: TGCAGTGCTAGAGATCAGGGGGGCACAGATACG.

The table lists this clone with many counts. The observed sequence ends 3 residues before the CDR3 terminus, with the missing tail filled in from the germline J gene. This chain uses TRBV19 with TRBJ2-7; 10 bases agree with TRBD1. The CDR3 has 14 amino acids. Looked up from germline, CDR1 is LNHDA and CDR2 is SQIVND (reference sequence). Germline trimming cut 5 bases from V and 5 bases from J; bases unmatched to any gene: 6. CDR3 in amino acids: CASSPGQGNDEQYF. The sequenced part of the CDR3 DNA is TGTGCCAGTAGTCCGGGACAGGGGAATGACGAG.

This clone was counted at least ten times. The CDR3 extends 3 residues past the end of the read, so its final part is completed from the germline J gene. V gene TRBV7-2 combines with J gene TRBJ1-2; 7 nucleotides agree with TRBD1. V gave up 5 bases and J gave up 4 bases; unmatched junction bases: 10. Germline CDR1 reads SGHTA; CDR2 reads FQGNSA. The CDR3 has 15 amino acids. The CDR3 bases that were read are TGTGCCAGCAGCATAGGACAGGCGAGGATCTATGGC. This translates into CASSIGQARIYG. The CDR3 in its entirety is CASSIGQARIYGYTF.

This clone showed up many times. The missing CDR3 end, 3 residues past where the read stops, is filled in from the germline J gene. This sequence joins TRBV20-1 and TRBJ2-1; D is undetermined. The ends were cut back, 4 bases at V and 0 bases at J, with 10 bases in the middle. Germline lookup yields CDR1 DFQATT and CDR2 SNEGSKA (reference sequence). The CDR3 totals 14 residues. The DNA read from the CDR3 is TGCAGTGCTAATCAGCGCAGCTCCTACAATGAG. Translation gives CSANQRSSYNE. The entire CDR3 reads CSANQRSSYNEQFF.

This clone was recorded many times. The read ends 3 residues before the CDR3 terminus; that terminus is restored from the germline J gene. The V gene is TRBV20-1, the J gene TRBJ2-5, with TRBD2 as a possible D gene (5 bases). CDR3 length: 12 residues. CDR1 and CDR2 (germline): DFQATT, SNEGSKA (reference sequence). Trimming stripped 5 bases from V and 4 bases from J, with 11 bases between. CDR3 sequence reads: CSAGPRGETQYF. The sequenced CDR3 bases are TGCAGTGCTGGCCCTCGGGGAGAGACC.

A few counts support this clone. Sequencing ends 3 residues short of the CDR3 end; the germline J gene provides the rest. The chain joins TRBV7-3 to TRBJ1-1; a weak D match, TRBD1 (5 bases). V lost 6 bases, J lost 2 bases, and 10 bases lay in between. CDR1 SGHTA and CDR2 FQGTGA come from the germline V gene. This CDR3 is built from 13 residues. The CDR3 loop reads CASSLDRNTEAFF. Incomplete CDR3 DNA: TGTGCCAGCAGTTTAGACAGAAACACTGAA.

At least ten counts were recorded for this clone. The missing CDR3 end, 3 residues past where the read stops, is filled in from the germline J gene. The V gene is TRBV7-3, the J gene TRBJ1-2; possibly TRBD1 for D (5 bases). In germline, CDR1 is SGHTA, CDR2 FQGTGA. V gave up 9 bases and J gave up 0 bases, with 20 bases separating them. The length of the CDR3 is 16 residues. Partial CDR3 DNA: TGTGCCAGTAGACCGGGGGGGGAGAACGCTAACTATGGC. Translated, it gives CASRPGGENANYG. The full CDR3 reads CASRPGGENANYGYTF.

This clone was seen at least ten times. Sequencing ends 3 residues short of the CDR3 end; the germline J gene provides the rest. V gene TRBV12-3 or TRBV12-4 combines with J gene TRBJ2-5, with 9 bases lining up with TRBD1. V was pared by 11 bases and J by 5 bases, with 3 bases of the junction left unmatched. The CDR3 has 11 residues. The CDR3 DNA, read in part, is TGTGCCCGGACAGGGGAGGAGACC. Protein sequence: CARTGEET. The whole CDR3 sequence reads CARTGEETQYF.

This clone was seen repeatedly, ten times or more. With the read ending 3 residues before the CDR3 end, the germline J gene is used to fill in that end. The chain uses TRBV7-3 and TRBJ2-6, with 12 bases matching TRBD2. CDR1 and CDR2 (germline): SGHTA, FQGTGA. There are 18 residues in the CDR3. After removal of 3 bases from V and 0 bases from J, the junction contained 3 bases not matched to a gene. CDR3 bases read: TGTGCCAGCAGCTTGACTAGCGGGGGAAGCTCTGGGGCCAACGTC. Protein: CASSLTSGGSSGANV. The whole CDR3 protein is CASSLTSGGSSGANVLTF.

This clone was counted ten times or more. This chain's CDR3 is CASSLAGTGTGELFF. The sequenced part of the CDR3 DNA is TGTGCCAGCAGCTTAGCCGGGACAGGGACCGGGGAG. The chain has TRBV7-9 and TRBJ2-2; 9 bases agree with TRBD1. Sequencing ends 3 residues short of the CDR3 end; the germline J gene provides the rest. This CDR3 contains 15 residues. CDR1 and CDR2 from the germline V gene are SEHNR and FQNEAQ (reference sequence). With 0 bases clipped from V and 5 bases from J, the junction kept 1 base outside the gene matches.

This clone was detected many times. The read comes to an end 3 residues before the CDR3 does, leaving the germline J gene to fill in the end. The rearrangement uses TRBV20-1 and TRBJ2-7, with 7 bases that match TRBD2. V gave up 6 bases and J gave up 5 bases; unmatched junction bases: 16. This CDR3 is 15 amino acids long. Germline V lookup: CDR1 DFQATT, CDR2 SNEGSKA (reference sequence). CDR3 loop: CSAPLQRGSSNEQYF. CDR3 DNA, as far as it was read: TGCAGTGCCCCACTACAGCGCGGGAGTTCCAACGAG.

This clone was seen many times. The read halts 3 residues ahead of the CDR3 end, with the missing end drawn from the germline J gene. The chain is built from TRBV20-1 and TRBJ1-2, with D uncertain. The CDR3 loop spans 13 amino acids. The V end was cut by 3 bases, the J end by 5 bases, with 13 bases between. Germline CDR1 is DFQATT and CDR2 is SNEGSKA (reference sequence). The part of the CDR3 DNA that was read is TGCAGTGCTAGGGCCGGACTCCTTTATGGC. Residues: CSARAGLLYG. In full, the CDR3 is CSARAGLLYGYTF.

This clone was observed at least ten times. The CDR3 goes on 3 residues after the read ends, and that part is filled in from the germline J gene. The V gene is TRBV20-1, the J gene TRBJ2-3, with TRBD2 matching over 10 bases. V was clipped by 6 bases and J by 0 bases; unmatched bases: 9. From germline, CDR1 is DFQATT and CDR2 SNEGSKA (reference sequence). The length of the CDR3 is 16 residues. The CDR3 sequence: CSAQQLAGTSTDTQYF. The CDR3 DNA, read in part, is TGCAGTGCACAGCAACTAGCGGGAACTAGCACAGATACG.

This clone came up many times. Partial CDR3 DNA: TGTGCCAGCTCACCGCGGACTAGCGGGAAGAATGAG. Its protein product is CASSPRTSGKNE. The full CDR3 protein reads CASSPRTSGKNEQFF. V usage is TRBV18 and J usage is TRBJ2-1, with 12 bases fitting TRBD2. The CDR3 end falls 3 residues outside the read, so it is completed with the germline J gene. J gave up 7 bases and V 3 bases, and 4 bases lay outside the gene matches. CDR1 KGHSH and CDR2 LQKENI come from the germline V gene. The CDR3 loop spans 15 amino acids.

Ten or more counts support this clone. From the germline J gene comes the end of the CDR3, since the read stops 3 residues before it. The V call is TRBV20-1, the J call TRBJ2-3; 10 positions match TRBD2. V dropped 4 bases and J dropped 0; count of bases not matched to a gene: 1. The V gene's germline CDR1 is DFQATT and CDR2 SNEGSKA (reference sequence). There are 14 residues in the CDR3. Incomplete CDR3 DNA: TGCAGTGCTAAGACTAGCGGGAGCACAGATACG. It specifies CSAKTSGSTDT. The entire CDR3 protein reads CSAKTSGSTDTQYF.

This clone was seen at least ten times. The read gets to within 3 residues of the CDR3 end, and the germline J gene fills in the rest. The V and J genes are TRBV19 and TRBJ1-5, with D maybe TRBD1 (6 bases). CDR3 length: 14 amino acids. V was clipped by 6 bases and J by 0 bases, with 9 bases between them. Germline assignment: CDR1 LNHDA and CDR2 SQIVND (reference sequence). The CDR3 DNA, read in part, is TGTGCCAGTAGGGACAGTATTAGCAATCAGCCC. Translation: CASRDSISNQP. The whole CDR3 reads CASRDSISNQPQHF. Combining the CDR3 with reference TRBV19 and TRBJ1-5 gives the whole variable domain DGGITQSPKYLFRKEGQNVTLSCEQNLNHDAMYWYRQDPGQGLRLIYYSQIVNDFQKGDIAEGYSVSREKKESFPLTVTSAQKNPTAFYLCASRDSISNQPQHFGDGTRLSIL.

This clone was seen at least ten times. From the germline J gene comes the end of the CDR3, since the read stops 3 residues before it. This chain uses TRBV19 with TRBJ2-1, with D possibly being TRBD1 (6 bases). The CDR3 runs 16 residues. In germline, CDR1 is LNHDA, CDR2 SQIVND (reference sequence). The V end lost 2 bases, the J end lost 4 bases, and 15 bases lay between the germline ends. The part of the CDR3 DNA that was read is TGTGCCAGTAGTATACTAGTACAGGGTAGTTACAATGAG. Translation: CASSILVQGSYNE. The complete CDR3 protein is CASSILVQGSYNEQFF.

This clone was counted at least ten times. The read stops 3 residues short of the end of the CDR3; the missing end is completed from the germline J gene. This chain links TRBV20-1 with TRBJ1-5; 12 bases line up with TRBD1. The CDR3 covers 14 residues. Trimming removed 6 bases from V and 7 bases from J; junction bases left unmatched: 7. CDR1 is DFQATT, CDR2 SNEGSKA, per germline (reference sequence). The CDR3 loop is CSAEGQGAEQPQHF. CDR3 DNA (partial): TGCAGTGCGGAGGGACAGGGGGCTGAGCAGCCC.

The table lists this clone with many counts. The read falls 3 residues short of the CDR3 end, and the missing part is taken from the germline J gene. V gene TRBV19 combines with J gene TRBJ2-5; no clear D. V lost 2 bases and J lost 1, with 5 bases in between. The CDR3 runs 13 residues. In germline, CDR1 is LNHDA, CDR2 SQIVND (reference sequence). The CDR3 protein is CASSIPFQETQYF. The CDR3 bases that were read are TGTGCCAGTAGTATACCGTTCCAAGAGACC.